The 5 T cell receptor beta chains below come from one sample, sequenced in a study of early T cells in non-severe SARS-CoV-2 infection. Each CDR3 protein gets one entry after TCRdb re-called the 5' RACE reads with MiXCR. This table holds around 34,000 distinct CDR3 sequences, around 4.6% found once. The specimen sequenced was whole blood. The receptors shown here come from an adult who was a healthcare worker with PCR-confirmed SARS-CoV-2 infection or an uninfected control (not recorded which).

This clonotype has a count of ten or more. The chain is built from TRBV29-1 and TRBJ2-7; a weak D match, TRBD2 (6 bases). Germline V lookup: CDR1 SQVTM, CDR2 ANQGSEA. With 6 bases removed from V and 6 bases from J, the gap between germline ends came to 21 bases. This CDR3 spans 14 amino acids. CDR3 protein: CSVSSGTRRSEQYF. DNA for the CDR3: TGCAGCGTATCTTCCGGGACTCGGAGGTCCGAGCAGTACTTC.

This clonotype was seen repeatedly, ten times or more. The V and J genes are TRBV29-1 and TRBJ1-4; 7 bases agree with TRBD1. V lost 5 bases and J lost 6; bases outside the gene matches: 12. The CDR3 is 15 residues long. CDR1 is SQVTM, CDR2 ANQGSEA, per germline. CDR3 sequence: CSVRGGAEKDEKLFF. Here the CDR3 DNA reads TGCAGCGTTAGAGGGGGCGCCGAGAAGGATGAAAAACTGTTTTTT.

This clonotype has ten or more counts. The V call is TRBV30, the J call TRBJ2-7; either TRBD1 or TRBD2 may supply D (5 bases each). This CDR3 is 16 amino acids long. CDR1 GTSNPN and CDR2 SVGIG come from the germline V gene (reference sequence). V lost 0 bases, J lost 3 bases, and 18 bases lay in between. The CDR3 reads CAWSVKDRYGGYEQYF. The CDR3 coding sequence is TGTGCCTGGAGTGTAAAGGATCGGTATGGGGGCTACGAGCAGTACTTC.

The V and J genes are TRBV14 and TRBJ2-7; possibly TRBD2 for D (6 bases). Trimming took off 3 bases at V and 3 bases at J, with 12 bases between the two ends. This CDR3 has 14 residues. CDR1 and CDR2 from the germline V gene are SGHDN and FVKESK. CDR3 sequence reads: CASSQGTGYYEQYF. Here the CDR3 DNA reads TGTGCCAGCAGCCAGGGGACTGGATACTACGAGCAGTACTTC.

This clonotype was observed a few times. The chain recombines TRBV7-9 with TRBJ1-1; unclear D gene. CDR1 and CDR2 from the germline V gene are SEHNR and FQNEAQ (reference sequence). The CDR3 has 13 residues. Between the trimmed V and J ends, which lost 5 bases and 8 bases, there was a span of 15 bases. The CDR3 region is CASSGRRKQEAFF. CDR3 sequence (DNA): TGTGCCAGCAGCGGACGACGGAAGCAGGAAGCTTTCTTT.